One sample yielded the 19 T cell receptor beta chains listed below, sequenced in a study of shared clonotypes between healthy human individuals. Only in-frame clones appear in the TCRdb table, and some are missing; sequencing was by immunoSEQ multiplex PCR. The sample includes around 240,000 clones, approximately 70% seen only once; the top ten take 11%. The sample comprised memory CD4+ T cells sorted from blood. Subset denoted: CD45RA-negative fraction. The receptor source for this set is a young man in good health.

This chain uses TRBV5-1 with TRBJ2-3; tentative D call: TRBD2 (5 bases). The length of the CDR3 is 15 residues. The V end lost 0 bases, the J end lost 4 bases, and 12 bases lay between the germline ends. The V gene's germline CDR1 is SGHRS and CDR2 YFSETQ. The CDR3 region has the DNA TGCGCCAGCAGCTTGGCCCCCGGGATCTCAGATACGCAGTATTTT. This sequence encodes CASSLAPGISDTQYF.

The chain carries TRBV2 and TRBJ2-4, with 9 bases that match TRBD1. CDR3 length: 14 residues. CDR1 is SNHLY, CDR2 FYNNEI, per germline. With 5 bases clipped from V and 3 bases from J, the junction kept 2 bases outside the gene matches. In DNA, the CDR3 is TGTGCCAGCAGTCTGACAGGGGGCAAAAACATTCAGTACTTC. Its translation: CASSLTGGKNIQYF. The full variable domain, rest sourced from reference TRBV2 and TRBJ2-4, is EPEVTQTPSHQVTQMGQEVILRCVPISNHLYFYWYRQILGQKVEFLVSFYNNEISEKSEIFDDQFSVERPDGSNFTLKIRSTKLEDSAMYFCASSLTGGKNIQYFGAGTRLSVL.

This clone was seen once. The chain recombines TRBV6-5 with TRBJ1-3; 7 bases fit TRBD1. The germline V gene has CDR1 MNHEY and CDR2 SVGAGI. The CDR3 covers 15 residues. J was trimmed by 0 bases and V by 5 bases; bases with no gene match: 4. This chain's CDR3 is CASSGRQGSGNTIYF. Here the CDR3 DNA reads TGTGCCAGCAGTGGCAGACAGGGCTCTGGAAACACCATATATTTT.

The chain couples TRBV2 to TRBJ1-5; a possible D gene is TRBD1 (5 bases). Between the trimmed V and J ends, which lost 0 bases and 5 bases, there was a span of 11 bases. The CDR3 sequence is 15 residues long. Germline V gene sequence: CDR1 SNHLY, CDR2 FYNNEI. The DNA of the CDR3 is TGTGCCAGCAGTGAAGCGCTTTCAGGGTATCAGCCCCAGCATTTT. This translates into CASSEALSGYQPQHF.

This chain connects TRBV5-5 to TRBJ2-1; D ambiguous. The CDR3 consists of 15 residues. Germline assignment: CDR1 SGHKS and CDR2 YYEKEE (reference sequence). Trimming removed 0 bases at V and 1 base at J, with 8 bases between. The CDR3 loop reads CASSLAAISYNEQFF. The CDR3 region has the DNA TGTGCCAGCAGCTTGGCCGCGATTTCCTACAATGAGCAGTTCTTC.

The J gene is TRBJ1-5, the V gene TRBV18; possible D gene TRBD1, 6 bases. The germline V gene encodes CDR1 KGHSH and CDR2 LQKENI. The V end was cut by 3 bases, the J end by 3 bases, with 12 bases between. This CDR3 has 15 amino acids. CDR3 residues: CASSPSGGPNQPQHF. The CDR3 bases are TGTGCCAGCTCACCCTCCGGGGGCCCCAATCAGCCCCAGCATTTT.

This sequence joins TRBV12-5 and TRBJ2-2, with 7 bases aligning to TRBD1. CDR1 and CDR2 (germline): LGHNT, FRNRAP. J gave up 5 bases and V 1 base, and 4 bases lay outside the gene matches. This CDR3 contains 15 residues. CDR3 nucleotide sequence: TGTGCTAGTGGTTTGGGACAGGGAAGGACCGGGGAGCTGTTTTTT. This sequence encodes CASGLGQGRTGELFF.

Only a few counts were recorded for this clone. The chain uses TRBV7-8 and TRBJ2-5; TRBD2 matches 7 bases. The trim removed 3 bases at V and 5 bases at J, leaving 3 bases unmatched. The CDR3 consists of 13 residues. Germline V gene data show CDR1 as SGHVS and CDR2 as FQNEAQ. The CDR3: CASSLVGGETQYF. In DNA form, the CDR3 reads TGTGCCAGCAGCTTGGTGGGAGGGGAGACCCAGTACTTC.

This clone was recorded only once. The CDR3 loop is CASRAVPYEQYF. CDR3 DNA: TGTGCCTCACGGGCGGTACCGTACGAGCAGTACTTC. V and J are TRBV28 and TRBJ2-7; D is ambiguous. The CDR3 consists of 12 residues. Trimming removed 11 bases at V and 4 bases at J, with 15 bases between. CDR1 and CDR2 from the germline V gene are MDHEN and SYDVKM.

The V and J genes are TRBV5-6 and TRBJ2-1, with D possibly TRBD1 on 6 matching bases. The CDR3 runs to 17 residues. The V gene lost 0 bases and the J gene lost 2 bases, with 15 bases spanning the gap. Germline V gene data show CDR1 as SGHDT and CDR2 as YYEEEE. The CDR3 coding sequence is TGTGCCAGCAGCTTGGAAGCTGGGGCAGGGGCCTACAATGAGCAGTTCTTC. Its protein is CASSLEAGAGAYNEQFF.

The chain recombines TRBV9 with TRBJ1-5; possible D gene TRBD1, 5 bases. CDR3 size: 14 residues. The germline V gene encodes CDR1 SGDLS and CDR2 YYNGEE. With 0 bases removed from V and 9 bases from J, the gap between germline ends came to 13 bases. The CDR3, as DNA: TGTGCCAGCAGCGTAGGTCAGGGTCAGGCGCCCCAGCATTTT. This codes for CASSVGQGQAPQHF.

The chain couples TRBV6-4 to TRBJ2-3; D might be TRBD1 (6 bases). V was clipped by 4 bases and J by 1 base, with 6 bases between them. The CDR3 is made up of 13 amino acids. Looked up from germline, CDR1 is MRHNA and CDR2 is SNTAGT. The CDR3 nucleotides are TGTGCCAGCAGTGGGACAGGCACAGATACGCAGTATTTT. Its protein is CASSGTGTDTQYF.

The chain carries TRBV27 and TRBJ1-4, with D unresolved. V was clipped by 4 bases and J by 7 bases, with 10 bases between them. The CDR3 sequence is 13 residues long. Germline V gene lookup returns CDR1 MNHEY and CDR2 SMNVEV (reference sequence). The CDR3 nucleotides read TGTGCCAGCAGTTCCATGATTGGTGAAAAACTGTTTTTT. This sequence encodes CASSSMIGEKLFF.

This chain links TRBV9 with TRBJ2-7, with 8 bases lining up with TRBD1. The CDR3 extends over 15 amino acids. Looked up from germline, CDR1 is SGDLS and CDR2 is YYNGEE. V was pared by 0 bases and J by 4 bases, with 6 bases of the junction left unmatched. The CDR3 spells CASSVGTGMGYEQYF. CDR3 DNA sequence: TGTGCCAGCAGCGTAGGGACAGGGATGGGATACGAGCAGTACTTC.

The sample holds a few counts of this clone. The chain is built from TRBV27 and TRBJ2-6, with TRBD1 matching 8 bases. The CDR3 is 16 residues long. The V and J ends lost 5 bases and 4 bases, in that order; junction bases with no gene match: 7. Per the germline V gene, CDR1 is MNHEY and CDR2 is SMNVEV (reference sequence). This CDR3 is CASSIRQGIGANVLTF. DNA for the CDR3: TGTGCCAGCAGTATCCGACAGGGGATAGGGGCCAACGTCCTGACTTTC.

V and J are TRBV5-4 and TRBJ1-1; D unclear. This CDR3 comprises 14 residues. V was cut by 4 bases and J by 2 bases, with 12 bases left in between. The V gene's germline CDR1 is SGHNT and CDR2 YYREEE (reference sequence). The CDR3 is CASSPGGFNTEAFF. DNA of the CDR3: TGTGCCAGCAGCCCCGGCGGCTTCAACACTGAAGCTTTCTTT.

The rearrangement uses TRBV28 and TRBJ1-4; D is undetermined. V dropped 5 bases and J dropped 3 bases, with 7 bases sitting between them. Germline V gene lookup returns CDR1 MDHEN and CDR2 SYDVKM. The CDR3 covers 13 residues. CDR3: CASSRAPNEKLFF. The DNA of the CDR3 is TGTGCCAGCAGTCGGGCGCCTAATGAAAAACTGTTTTTT.

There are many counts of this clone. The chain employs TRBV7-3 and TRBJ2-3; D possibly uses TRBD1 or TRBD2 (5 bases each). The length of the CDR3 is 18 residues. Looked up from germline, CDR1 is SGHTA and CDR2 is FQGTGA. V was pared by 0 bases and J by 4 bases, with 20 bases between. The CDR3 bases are TGTGCCAGCAGCTTAACGTGGGGGATCCGGCTCGTTTCAGATACGCAGTATTTT. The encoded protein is CASSLTWGIRLVSDTQYF.

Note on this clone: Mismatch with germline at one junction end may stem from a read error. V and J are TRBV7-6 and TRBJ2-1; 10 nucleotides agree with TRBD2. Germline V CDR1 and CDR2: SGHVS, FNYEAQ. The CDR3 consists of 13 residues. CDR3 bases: TGTGCCAGCAGCTTATCAGCGGGAGGGGCCTCGGTCTTC. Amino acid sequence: CASSLSAGGASVF. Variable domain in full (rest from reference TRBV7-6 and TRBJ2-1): GAGVSQSPRYKVTKRGQDVALRCDPISGHVSLYWYRQALGQGPEFLTYFNYEAQQDKSGLPNDRFSAERPEGSISTLTIQRTEQRDSAMYRCASSLSAGGASVFGPGTRLTVL.